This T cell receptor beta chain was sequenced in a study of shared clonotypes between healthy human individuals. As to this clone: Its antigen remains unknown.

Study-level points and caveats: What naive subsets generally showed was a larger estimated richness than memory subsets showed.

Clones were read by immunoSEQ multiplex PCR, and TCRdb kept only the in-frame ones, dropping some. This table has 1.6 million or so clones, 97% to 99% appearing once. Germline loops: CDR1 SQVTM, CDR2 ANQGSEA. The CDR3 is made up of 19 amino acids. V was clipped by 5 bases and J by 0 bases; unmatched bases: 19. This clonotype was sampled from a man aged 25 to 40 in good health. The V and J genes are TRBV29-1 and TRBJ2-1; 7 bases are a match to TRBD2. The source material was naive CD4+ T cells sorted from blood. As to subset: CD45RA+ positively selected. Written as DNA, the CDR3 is TGCAGCGTTTTCGGAGGGACTACCCCCCCAACGCGCTCCTACAATGAGCAGTTCTTC. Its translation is CSVFGGTTPPTRSYNEQFF.